This T cell receptor beta chain was recorded in a study of shared clonotypes between healthy human individuals. Unmatched junction bases numbered 6, after V lost 6 bases and J lost 8 bases. The germline CDR1 and CDR2 sequences are SGHTA and FQGTGA. The CDR3 loop spans 13 amino acids. Samples underwent the assay at deep level. Sorted-subset replicate PCRs used 150 to 200 ng of genomic DNA. This amount corresponded to 25,000 to 30,000 T cell genomes. The table came from immunoSEQ multiplex PCR; TCRdb's copy has only in-frame clones and leaves some out. The top ten clones hold about 0.34% of a sample with 1.6 million or so clones, approximately 98.5% of them seen once. A single count supports this clone. All donors qualified as healthy HIV-negative adults and had experienced no recent acute infections or vaccinations.

The clonotype was recovered from a man aged 25-45 years in good health. V and J are TRBV7-3 and TRBJ2-2; 7 nucleotides agree with TRBD1. The sample taken for sequencing was naive CD4+ T cells sorted from blood. The subset was: CD45RA+ positively selected. CDR3 loop: CASSCDREGELFF. In nucleotides, the CDR3 is TGTGCCAGCAGTTGTGACAGGGAAGGGGAGCTGTTTTTT.